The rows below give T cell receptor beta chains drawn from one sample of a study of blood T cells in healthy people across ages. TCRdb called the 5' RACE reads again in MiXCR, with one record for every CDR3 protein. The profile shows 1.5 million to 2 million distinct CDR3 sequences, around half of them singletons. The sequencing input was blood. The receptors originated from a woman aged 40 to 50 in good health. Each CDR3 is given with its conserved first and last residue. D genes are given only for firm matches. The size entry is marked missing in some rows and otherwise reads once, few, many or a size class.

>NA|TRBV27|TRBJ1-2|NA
TGTGCCAGCAGTTTGGTACTCCCTAACGGACCTTCTAACTATGGCTACACCTTC
CASSLVLPNGPSNYGYTF
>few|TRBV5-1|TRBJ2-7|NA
TGCGCCAGCAGCTTGGGACCATCAGGGTCCGAGCAGTACTTC
CASSLGPSGSEQYF
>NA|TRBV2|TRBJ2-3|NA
TGTGCCGGCAGACTATCCACAGATACGCAGTATTTT
CAGRLSTDTQYF
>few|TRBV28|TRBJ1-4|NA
TGTGCCAGCAGTTTCCAGGGGAAGAATGAAAAACTGTTTTTT
CASSFQGKNEKLFF
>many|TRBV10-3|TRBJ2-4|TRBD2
TGTGCCATCAGTGAGTCGCCCGGGGGAGGGCTCCCACCCAAAAACATTCAGTACTTC
CAISESPGGGLPPKNIQYF
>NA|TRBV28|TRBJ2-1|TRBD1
TGTGCCAGCAGTTTCGATCTAACCAGGGGGTCTGTTAATGAGCAGTTCTTC
CASSFDLTRGSVNEQFF
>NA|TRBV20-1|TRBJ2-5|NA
TGCAGTGCTGAGACTGAAAAAGAGACCCAGTACTTC
CSAETEKETQYF
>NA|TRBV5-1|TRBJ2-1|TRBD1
TGCGCCAGCAGCTTGGGGGACAGGGGGAACCACAATGAGCAGTTCTTC
CASSLGDRGNHNEQFF
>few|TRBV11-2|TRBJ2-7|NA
TGTGCCAGCAGCTCCTTCCCATCAAGAGGCTACGAGCAGTACTTC
CASSSFPSRGYEQYF
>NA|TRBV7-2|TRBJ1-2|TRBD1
TGTGCCAGTAGCTATCGGGACAGGAATAACTATGGCTACACCTTC
CASSYRDRNNYGYTF
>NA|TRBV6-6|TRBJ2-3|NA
TGTGCCAGCAGGATCAGGGGAACAGATACGCAGTATTTT
CASRIRGTDTQYF
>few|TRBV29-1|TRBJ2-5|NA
TGCAGCGTTGAAGAAGGAGGGTTGTACCAAGAGACCCAGTACTTC
CSVEEGGLYQETQYF
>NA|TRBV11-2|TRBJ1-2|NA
TGTGCCAGCAGCTTAGTCAGGGTCGGTAAATCCAACTATGGCTACACCTTC
CASSLVRVGKSNYGYTF
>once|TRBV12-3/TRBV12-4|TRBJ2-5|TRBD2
TGTGCCAGCAAAGGACTAGCGGGGGACTACAATGAGCAGTACTTC
CASKGLAGDYNEQYF
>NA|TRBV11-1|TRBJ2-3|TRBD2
TGTGCCAGCAGCTTTTCGTCCAGCGGGGGGGCGGATACGCAGTATTTT
CASSFSSSGGADTQYF